These T cell receptor beta chains were read from a single sample in a study of cytomegalovirus exposure and HLA in healthy donors. Sequencing was performed with immunoSEQ multiplex PCR; in TCRdb, only in-frame clones are kept and a portion is missing. The sample yields about 170,000 clones, roughly 85% seen once. The sequenced sample was PBMCs. These receptors originate from a boy between 2 and 10 years old in good health and CMV-seronegative. The CDR3 runs from the conserved cysteine through the conserved F or W. The order of the fields is D gene, V gene, J gene, CDR3 protein, CDR3 DNA. A D gene is named only where the DNA matches it firmly.

d_gene: TRBD2; v_gene: TRBV18; j_gene: TRBJ2-3; CDR3aa: CASSAERGVTDTQYF; CDR3nt: TGTGCCAGCTCTGCGGAGCGGGGGGTCACAGATACGCAGTATTTT
d_gene: TRBD1; v_gene: TRBV6-5; j_gene: TRBJ2-5; CDR3aa: CASSFGQGGVETQYF; CDR3nt: TGTGCCAGCAGTTTCGGACAGGGGGGCGTAGAGACCCAGTACTTC
d_gene: -; v_gene: TRBV6-5; j_gene: TRBJ1-2; CDR3aa: CASSYGWGVNYGYTF; CDR3nt: TGTGCCAGCAGTTACGGCTGGGGGGTAAACTATGGCTACACCTTC
d_gene: -; v_gene: TRBV6-1; j_gene: TRBJ2-4; CDR3aa: CASSERPAGGAKNIQYF; CDR3nt: TGTGCCAGCAGTGAACGCCCCGCCGGCGGGGCCAAAAACATTCAGTACTTC
d_gene: TRBD1; v_gene: TRBV7-2; j_gene: TRBJ2-6; CDR3aa: CASSFIRDSFFSGANVLTF; CDR3nt: TGTGCCAGCAGTTTCATCCGGGACAGCTTCTTCTCTGGGGCCAACGTCCTGACTTTC
d_gene: -; v_gene: TRBV6-6; j_gene: TRBJ1-5; CDR3aa: CASSSQEVVRQPQHF; CDR3nt: TGTGCCAGCAGTTCCCAGGAAGTGGTAAGACAGCCCCAGCATTTT
d_gene: -; v_gene: TRBV10-3; j_gene: TRBJ1-2; CDR3aa: CAISESSGLGNYGYTF; CDR3nt: TGTGCCATCAGTGAGTCGTCGGGGTTAGGTAACTATGGCTACACCTTC
d_gene: -; v_gene: TRBV5-1; j_gene: TRBJ2-7; CDR3aa: CASSWGTSWANSYEQYF; CDR3nt: TGCGCCAGCAGCTGGGGGACTTCCTGGGCAAACTCCTACGAGCAGTACTTC
d_gene: TRBD1; v_gene: TRBV29-1; j_gene: TRBJ2-1; CDR3aa: CSVEDPWTGTPNEQFF; CDR3nt: TGCAGCGTTGAAGATCCATGGACAGGGACCCCCAATGAGCAGTTCTTC
d_gene: -; v_gene: TRBV27; j_gene: TRBJ1-1; CDR3aa: CASSFTGTAEAFF; CDR3nt: TGTGCCAGCAGTTTCACAGGGACGGCTGAAGCTTTCTTT
d_gene: -; v_gene: TRBV11-2; j_gene: TRBJ1-4; CDR3aa: CASSLTGQATNEKLFF; CDR3nt: TGTGCCAGCAGCCTTACAGGACAAGCAACTAATGAAAAACTGTTTTTT
d_gene: TRBD1; v_gene: TRBV2; j_gene: TRBJ1-2; CDR3aa: CASSEGTGAYGYTF; CDR3nt: TGTGCCAGCAGTGAAGGGACAGGGGCCTATGGCTACACCTTC
d_gene: -; v_gene: TRBV4-2; j_gene: TRBJ1-1; CDR3aa: CASSQEFGGMNTEAFF; CDR3nt: TGTGCCAGCAGCCAAGAATTTGGGGGCATGAACACTGAAGCTTTCTTT
d_gene: -; v_gene: TRBV19; j_gene: TRBJ2-1; CDR3aa: CASSIDYYNEQFF; CDR3nt: TGTGCCAGTAGTATCGACTACTACAATGAGCAGTTCTTC